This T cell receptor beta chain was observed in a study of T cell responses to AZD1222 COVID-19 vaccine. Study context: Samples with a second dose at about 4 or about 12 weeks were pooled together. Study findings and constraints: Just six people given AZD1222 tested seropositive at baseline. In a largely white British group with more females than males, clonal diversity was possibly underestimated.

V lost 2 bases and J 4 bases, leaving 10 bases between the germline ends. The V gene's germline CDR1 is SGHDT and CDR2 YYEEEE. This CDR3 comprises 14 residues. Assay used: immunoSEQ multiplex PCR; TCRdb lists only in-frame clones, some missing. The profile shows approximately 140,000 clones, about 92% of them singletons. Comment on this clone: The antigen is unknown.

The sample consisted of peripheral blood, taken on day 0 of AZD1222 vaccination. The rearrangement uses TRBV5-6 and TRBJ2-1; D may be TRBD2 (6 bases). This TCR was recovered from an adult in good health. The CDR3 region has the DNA TGTGCCAGCAGCTTACAGGAGGGGTACAATGAGCAGTTCTTC. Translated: CASSLQEGYNEQFF.